The 32 T cell receptor beta chains given below trace back to one sample, sequenced in a study of blood T cell repertoires in COVID-19 (dated by TCRdb to 2018 to 2020). The method was the immunoSEQ multiplex PCR assay. In its TCRdb copy, this immuneACCESS table keeps in-frame sequences only and misses some clones. Where compared with another copy, unresolved V genes explain less than half of these, and the others have no known cause. The sample records 90,000 to 130,000 clones, over 80% of which are singletons. The ten top clones hold just over 4% of the sample. The sequenced sample was peripheral blood. These receptors all stem from a woman between 70 and 85 years old with acute or convalescent COVID-19.

The V and J genes are TRBV6-2 or TRBV6-3 and TRBJ1-1; 8 positions agree with TRBD1. The CDR3 length is 13 residues. The V gene end was trimmed by 2 bases and the J gene end by 7 bases; junction bases not matched to a gene: 3. Germline-derived CDR1 and CDR2 are MNHEY and SVGEGT. CDR3 sequence: CASSYRGQGEAFF. CDR3 bases: TGTGCCAGCAGTTACCGTGGACAGGGTGAAGCTTTCTTT.

The chain recombines TRBV6-5 with TRBJ1-2, with D perhaps matching TRBD1 (5 bases). CDR1 and CDR2 (germline): MNHEY, SVGAGI. Trimming left V 2 bases short and J 2 bases short, with 12 bases between. The CDR3 totals 15 residues. The CDR3 DNA sequence: TGTGCCAGCAGTTACACCCAGGGTGGCAACTATGGCTACACCTTC. Amino acid sequence: CASSYTQGGNYGYTF.

The V call is TRBV28, the J call TRBJ2-7; D is perhaps TRBD2 (6 bases). The V gene lost 5 bases and the J gene lost 0 bases, with 17 bases spanning the gap. This CDR3 contains 16 residues. CDR1 and CDR2 (germline): MDHEN, SYDVKM. CDR3 residues: CASSLGGSGYSYEQYV. CDR3 nucleotides: TGTGCCAGCAGTCTCGGGGGTAGCGGATACTCCTACGAGCAGTACGTC.

The chain's CDR3 is CASSLSGFGNQPQHF. CDR3 nucleotide sequence: TGTGCCAGCAGTTTATCAGGATTTGGGAATCAGCCCCAGCATTTT. The rearrangement uses TRBV28 and TRBJ1-5; D gene ambiguous. Per the germline V gene, CDR1 is MDHEN and CDR2 is SYDVKM. V dropped 1 base and J dropped 4 bases, with 11 bases sitting between them. The CDR3 spans 15 residues. Full variable domain (missing parts from reference TRBV28 and TRBJ1-5): DVKVTQSSRYLVKRTGEKVFLECVQDMDHENMFWYRQDPGLGLRLIYFSYDVKMKEKGDIPEGYSVSREKKERFSLILESASTNQTSMYLCASSLSGFGNQPQHFGDGTRLSIL.

The V and J genes are TRBV4-1 and TRBJ1-5; 7 nucleotides agree with TRBD1. Germline V gene sequence: CDR1 MGHRA, CDR2 YSYEKL. Unmatched junction bases numbered 10, after V lost 0 bases and J lost 11 bases. The CDR3 contains 15 residues. CDR3 region: CASSQDGTEDLAQHF. CDR3 nucleotide sequence: TGCGCCAGCAGCCAAGACGGGACAGAGGATTTAGCCCAGCATTTT.

The rearrangement joins TRBV6-5 to TRBJ1-1, with 9 positions matching TRBD1. This CDR3 contains 13 residues. Germline V gene data show CDR1 as MNHEY and CDR2 as SVGAGI. Trimming took 10 bases from V and 3 from J; bases not matched to a gene: 6. As DNA, the CDR3 is TGTGCCATTATCGACAGGGGGGACACTGAAGCTTTCTTT. Protein product: CAIIDRGDTEAFF.

The chain carries TRBV28 and TRBJ2-7; 7 bases agree with TRBD1. The CDR3 consists of 14 residues. V gave up 6 bases and J gave up 0 bases; unmatched junction bases: 5. Germline values: CDR1 MDHEN, CDR2 SYDVKM. The CDR3 nucleotides are TGTGCCAGCAGGGAACAGGGGACCTCCTACGAGCAGTACGTC. This encodes CASREQGTSYEQYV.

Only a few counts were recorded for this clone. The rearrangement uses TRBV25-1 and TRBJ2-7; 12 bases map to TRBD2. Germline trimming cut 4 bases from V and 0 bases from J; bases unmatched to any gene: 4. The CDR3 runs to 16 residues. Germline-derived CDR1 and CDR2 are MGHDK and SYGVNS. CDR3 DNA: TGTGCCAGCAGTGGTTCGACTAGCGGGAGCTCCTACGAGCAGTACTTC. This gives the protein CASSGSTSGSSYEQYF.

The chain joins TRBV28 to TRBJ1-6; the D is unclear. This CDR3 has 14 amino acids. The germline CDR1 and CDR2 sequences are MDHEN and SYDVKM. Trimming removed 3 bases at V and 10 bases at J, with 13 bases between. The CDR3 sequence is CASSLLRLPSPLHF. CDR3 DNA: TGTGCCAGCAGTTTGCTCAGGTTACCGTCACCCCTCCACTTT.

The chain couples TRBV5-1 to TRBJ2-2; D perhaps matches TRBD1 (6 bases). The germline V gene has CDR1 SGHRS and CDR2 YFSETQ. The CDR3 is 15 residues long. V lost 3 bases and J lost 2, with 11 bases in between. The CDR3 sequence: CASSSYRDNTGELFF. In nucleotides, the CDR3 is TGCGCCAGCAGCTCTTACAGGGATAACACCGGGGAGCTGTTTTTT.

The chain has TRBV12-3 or TRBV12-4 and TRBJ1-2; D unresolved. V lost 4 bases, J lost 1 base, and 7 bases lay in between. CDR3 length: 13 amino acids. The CDR3 spells CASSSTVNYGYTF. The CDR3 region has the DNA TGTGCCAGCAGTTCAACAGTTAACTATGGCTACACCTTC.

The gene calls are TRBV2 and TRBJ2-5, with TRBD1 matching over 7 bases. CDR1 and CDR2 from the germline V gene are SNHLY and FYNNEI. V lost 2 bases and J lost 5; bases outside the gene matches: 8. This CDR3 has 15 residues. The CDR3 loop reads CASSEKQGFRETQYF. The CDR3 DNA reads TGTGCCAGCAGTGAAAAACAGGGGTTTAGGGAGACCCAGTACTTC.

This CDR3 reads CASSSGADTQYF. DNA of the CDR3: TGTGCCAGCAGCTCAGGGGCAGATACGCAGTATTTT. V usage is TRBV14 and J usage is TRBJ2-3; a weak D match, TRBD1 (6 bases). Germline V gene sequence: CDR1 SGHDN, CDR2 FVKESK. V lost 5 bases and J 4 bases, leaving 7 bases between the germline ends. CDR3 size: 12 residues.

V gene TRBV5-1 combines with J gene TRBJ1-2, with 8 nucleotides matching TRBD1. The CDR3 contains 12 residues. V was pared by 9 bases and J by 7 bases, with 8 bases of the junction left unmatched. The germline V gene has CDR1 SGHRS and CDR2 YFSETQ. The CDR3 reads CATRQGTGGYTF. CDR3 in DNA: TGCGCCACCCGACAGGGGACGGGTGGCTACACCTTC.

This clone has just one count. The chain combines TRBV28 with TRBJ1-1; 7 positions match TRBD1. CDR1 is MDHEN, CDR2 SYDVKM, per germline. Trimming removed 5 bases from V and 9 bases from J; junction bases left unmatched: 6. The CDR3 totals 12 residues. As DNA, the CDR3 is TGTGCCAGCAGTCTTGGGACAGCCAAAGCTTTCTTT. This sequence encodes CASSLGTAKAFF.

The rearrangement joins TRBV19 to TRBJ2-5, with 7 bases identical to TRBD2. V lost 4 bases, J lost 5 bases, and 7 bases stayed unmatched. Germline V gene data show CDR1 as LNHDA and CDR2 as SQIVND (reference sequence). The CDR3 sequence is 14 residues long. The CDR3 DNA follows: TGTGCCAGTAGTAGAAGGACTAGTGGTGAGACCCAGTACTTC. The encoded protein is CASSRRTSGETQYF.

The V call is TRBV28, the J call TRBJ1-4; 10 positions agree with TRBD1. Per germline, CDR1 MDHEN and CDR2 SYDVKM. The CDR3 spans 15 residues. Trimming at V came to 6 bases and at J to 8 bases, leaving 9 bases not matched to a gene. DNA of the CDR3: TGTGCCAGCAGCCCCTGGGGGACAGGGGACGAAAAACTGTTTTTT. This sequence encodes CASSPWGTGDEKLFF. The full variable domain, completed using reference TRBV28 and TRBJ1-4, is DVKVTQSSRYLVKRTGEKVFLECVQDMDHENMFWYRQDPGLGLRLIYFSYDVKMKEKGDIPEGYSVSREKKERFSLILESASTNQTSMYLCASSPWGTGDEKLFFGSGTQLSVL.

The V gene is TRBV6-6, the J gene TRBJ2-7; TRBD2 matches at 9 bases. Germline V gene data show CDR1 as MNHNY and CDR2 as SVGAGI (reference sequence). Germline trimming cut 0 bases from V and 0 bases from J; bases unmatched to any gene: 3. CDR3 size: 16 residues. The DNA for the CDR3 is TGTGCCAGCAGTTACTCGAGCGGGAGGAACTCCTACGAGCAGTACTTC. Translation gives CASSYSSGRNSYEQYF.

The chain recombines TRBV10-3 with TRBJ1-1; 7 positions match TRBD1. The CDR3 has 11 residues. The V and J ends lost 4 bases and 8 bases, in that order; junction bases with no gene match: 1. CDR1 is ENHRY and CDR2 is SYGVKD in the germline V gene. The CDR3 DNA is TGTGCCATCAGTGGGGACAGCGAAGCTTTCTTT. This sequence encodes CAISGDSEAFF.

The chain uses TRBV5-1 and TRBJ2-1, with 10 bases identical to TRBD2. This CDR3 has 15 amino acids. Germline CDR1 SGHRS, CDR2 YFSETQ. Trimming removed 3 bases from V and 2 bases from J; junction bases left unmatched: 2. CDR3 protein: CASSSLAGAYNEQFF. In nucleotides, the CDR3 is TGCGCCAGCAGCTCGCTAGCGGGGGCCTACAATGAGCAGTTCTTC.

This clone appeared a few times. This rearrangement joins TRBV2 to TRBJ1-4; 7 bases agree with TRBD1. V lost 4 bases to trimming and J lost 7 bases; unmatched junction nucleotides: 0. In germline, CDR1 is SNHLY, CDR2 FYNNEI. There are 12 residues in the CDR3. CDR3 in DNA: TGTGCCAGCAGTGGACAGGGTGAAAAACTGTTTTTT. Translating it yields CASSGQGEKLFF.

V gene TRBV5-1 combines with J gene TRBJ1-6, with 8 positions matching TRBD1. The germline CDR1 and CDR2 sequences are SGHRS and YFSETQ. CDR3 size: 15 residues. With 7 bases clipped from V and 6 bases from J, the junction kept 9 bases outside the gene matches. CDR3 in amino acids: CASRPTGALNSPLHF. CDR3 in DNA: TGCGCCAGCCGCCCGACAGGGGCCCTTAATTCACCCCTCCACTTT. Full variable domain (rest looked up from reference TRBV5-1 and TRBJ1-6): KAGVTQTPRYLIKTRGQQVTLSCSPISGHRSVSWYQQTPGQGLQFLFEYFSETQRNKGNFPGRFSGRQFSNSRSEMNVSTLELGDSALYLCASRPTGALNSPLHFGNGTRLTVT.

The chain uses TRBV18 and TRBJ1-5, with 7 nucleotides matching TRBD1. After removal of 5 bases from V and 4 bases from J, the junction contained 8 bases not matched to a gene. This CDR3 is built from 15 residues. Germline CDR1 is KGHSH and CDR2 is LQKENI. CDR3: CASSWTGEGNQPQHF. The CDR3, as DNA: TGTGCCAGCTCATGGACAGGCGAGGGTAATCAGCCCCAGCATTTT.

J is TRBJ2-4 and V is TRBV19; D call uncertain. Trimming removed 4 bases at V and 7 bases at J, with 14 bases between. The CDR3 runs 14 residues. Germline V lookup: CDR1 LNHDA, CDR2 SQIVND (reference sequence). CDR3 protein: CASSNPGERNIQYF. The CDR3 nucleotides are TGTGCCAGTAGTAATCCGGGTGAAAGGAACATTCAGTACTTC. The complete variable domain, with remaining parts taken from reference TRBV19 and TRBJ2-4, reads DGGITQSPKYLFRKEGQNVTLSCEQNLNHDAMYWYRQDPGQGLRLIYYSQIVNDFQKGDIAEGYSVSREKKESFPLTVTSAQKNPTAFYLCASSNPGERNIQYFGAGTRLSVL.

This clone was counted a single time. The chain carries TRBV27 and TRBJ1-4, with no clear D. CDR3 length: 13 amino acids. Trimming took 9 bases from V and 5 from J, leaving 13 bases between them. In germline, CDR1 is MNHEY, CDR2 SMNVEV (reference sequence). The CDR3 loop is CASGSGSNEKLFF. CDR3 DNA sequence: TGTGCCAGTGGCTCGGGGTCAAATGAAAAACTGTTTTTT.

The chain employs TRBV19 and TRBJ2-2, with 7 bases lining up with TRBD1. The V gene's germline CDR1 is LNHDA and CDR2 SQIVND (reference sequence). Trimming at V came to 6 bases and at J to 3 bases, leaving 7 bases not matched to a gene. CDR3 length: 15 amino acids. CDR3 coding DNA: TGTGCCAGTAGCCGCCGGGACAGAGACACCGGGGAGCTGTTTTTT. Translated, it gives CASSRRDRDTGELFF.

This clone was picked up a small number of times. The V and J genes are TRBV18 and TRBJ2-1; D unclear. Germline V gene sequence: CDR1 KGHSH, CDR2 LQKENI. Trimming took 0 bases from V and 7 from J, leaving 7 bases between them. The CDR3 has 13 amino acids. CDR3 amino acids: CASSPPRSNEQFF. Written as DNA, the CDR3 is TGTGCCAGCTCACCACCCCGGAGTAATGAGCAGTTCTTC.

This clone was counted between two and nine times. The chain carries TRBV3-1 (or the pseudogene TRBV3-2) and TRBJ2-7, with TRBD2 matching 12 bases. Germline CDR1 is LGHDT and CDR2 is YNNKEL (reference sequence). This CDR3 is 16 amino acids long. V trimming: 4 bases; J trimming: 3 bases; junction bases outside the gene matches: 7. The CDR3 reads CASSRTSGGKFYEQYV. The DNA for the CDR3 is TGTGCCAGCAGCCGTACTAGCGGGGGGAAATTCTACGAGCAGTACGTC.

The rearrangement uses TRBV28 and TRBJ1-5, with TRBD1 matching 9 bases. The J segment lost 6 bases and the V segment lost 2 bases, leaving 11 bases of the junction unmatched. CDR3 length: 17 amino acids. The V gene's germline CDR1 is MDHEN and CDR2 SYDVKM. The CDR3 nucleotides read TGTGCCAGCAGTTTAGACAGGGGGAGGGCAAAGGGTCAGCCCCAGCATTTT. Its protein product is CASSLDRGRAKGQPQHF.

The CDR3 sequence is CASNLDRTNEQFF. The DNA for the CDR3 is TGTGCCAGCAACCTGGACAGGACCAATGAGCAGTTCTTC. The chain recombines TRBV6-5 with TRBJ2-1; TRBD1 agrees at 7 bases. V lost 7 bases and J lost 6; bases outside the gene matches: 6. The CDR3 is 13 amino acids. Germline CDR1 MNHEY, CDR2 SVGAGI.

The chain carries TRBV21-1 and TRBJ2-7; the table's D call, TRBD1, was not checked against the DNA. TRBV21-1 is assigned pseudogene status. The CDR3 contains 17 residues. CDR3 sequence reads: CASSKRVRDRGWYEQYV. The CDR3 nucleotides read TGTGCCAGCAGCAAAAGGGTCCGGGACAGGGGGTGGTACGAGCAGTACGTC.

The rearrangement joins TRBV6-2 or TRBV6-3 to TRBJ2-1; D remains ambiguous. Trimming stripped 4 bases from V and 4 bases from J, with 5 bases between. The CDR3 runs to 12 residues. The germline gives CDR1 MNHEY, CDR2 SVGEGT. DNA for the CDR3: TGTGCCAGCAGTTTCAGATACAATGAGCAGTTCTTC. It encodes CASSFRYNEQFF.